The text below deals with one T cell receptor (beta chain). This clonotype was seen a few times. Its antigen remains undetermined. No clone much larger than this one lies a single base away; base qualities are absent. Systemically healthy Caucasian individuals from Russia, roughly 40 in total and aged about 6 to 100 years, were included as donors. Around 9.7 milliliters of peripheral blood were collected from each donor into EDTA-treated Vacutainer tubes. Ficoll-Paque density-gradient centrifugation was used to isolate PBMCs, with at least 6 million per sample. Trizol reagent was used to extract total RNA from the PBMCs, yielding at least 5.5 micrograms per sample. For every donor, an aliquot of PBMCs went through flow cytometry to measure the percentages of naive CD45RAhigh/CD27high T cells. The sample belongs to a study of blood T cells in healthy people across ages (dated by TCRdb to the mid-2010s). Looking at the study overall: In model experiments, template switching captured roughly one uniquely barcoded TCR beta cDNA molecule for every two T cells. To track age-related changes in TCR beta repertoire diversity, the study relied on deep sequencing normalized with unique cDNA molecular identifiers. Donors were grouped into four age groups: young (average 16 years), middle-aged (around 39), aged (around 60) and long-lived (about 82). For two donors (one aged 18 to 30 and one aged 80 or older), the study analyzed two additional independent replicas of 1 million unique cDNA reads from the same blood draw. Beyond this particular receptor, the publication reports: Compared with the aged group, more naive CD4+ T cells, fewer expanded clones and increased TCR diversity were shown by the long-lived group, suggesting age selection. Observed TCR beta diversity per million T cells fell roughly linearly with age, and a significant reduction was already apparent by age approximately 41. A strong correlation was found between observed TCR beta diversity and the percentage of naive T cells measured by flow cytometry. Because the CMV infection status of the donors was unknown, age-related changes in expanded clonotypes may potentially have been confounded. Since profiling was done on bulk unsorted PBMCs, naive and antigen-experienced compartments could not be conclusively compared. Estimates of total diversity based on one million sequenced T cells were regarded as lower bounds and as underestimates.

The germline V gene (reference sequence) gives CDR1 as DFQATT and CDR2 as SNEGSKA. The CDR3, from cysteine to phenylalanine, totals 14 residues. Only the CDR3 region is kept as DNA, spanning 42 bases read in frame from base 1. Deletion took 3 bases off V and 1 base off J, with a span of 12 bases between the germline ends. Library prep was done by 5' RACE. Reads for this sample came from an Illumina HiSeq 2500. The second PCR ran for roughly 7 to 12 cycles and used a J-beta primer mix along with a sample-barcoded 5' primer. Each TCR beta cDNA molecule received a unique molecular identifier from a template-switch 5' adaptor carrying 12 random nucleotides. Each sample yielded at least 2.5 million CDR3-containing paired-end reads. First-strand cDNA was synthesized from all RNA with the Mint cDNA synthesis kit, primed by a TRBC-specific oligonucleotide. All cDNA was treated with uracil-DNA glycosylase and then went through a first 18-cycle PCR with the universal primers M1SS and BC2_uni_R. As for the authors' bioinformatics: Each sample was normalized by randomly selecting 1 million high-quality reads, each carrying a distinct molecular identifier. Reads with shared molecular identifiers were discarded instead of being binned into consensus sequences. MiTCR, run with a Q25 quality threshold and the strictest error-elimination algorithm, handled CDR3 identification, clonotype clustering and error correction. A nonparametric unseen species model using Euler transformation provided a lower-bound estimate of total TCR beta diversity. TCRdb handled the public reads itself, with Q25 trimming in fastp and clone calling in MiXCR, and kept productive beta chains. Every entry covers one CDR3 protein and lists the most common genes and DNA from its rows. What appears here as the V and J calls and clone size reflects TCRdb's work, not the paper's. The sample profile shows roughly 700,000 distinct CDR3 sequences; about 25% of them were found once. Jointly, the top ten make up 9% to 9.5% of the sample.

The same specimen was also included in a second study, on T cells of mothers and their children. The second paper states: The donors were nine systemically healthy Caucasian individuals, made up of three mothers and their six children. cDNA synthesis used all of the extracted RNA, with approximately 1.4 ug of RNA in each 15 ul reaction. Sample barcodes and 2-4 random nucleotides were added via the M1S primer in the second PCR. Over 8 million TCR beta CDR3 reads came from each mother, compared with around 3 million reads from each child. Thymic selection shapes the output of TCR recombination in a similar way in related and unrelated pairs, and inherited differences have a minor effect. Normalized repertoire overlap was always found to be slightly, but never significantly, higher in related mother-child pairs than in unrelated mother-child pairs. No persistent microchimeric T cell clones were detected, at a sensitivity of 80 to 100 clones per million clonotypes. To look for features that set related mother-child pairs apart from unrelated individuals, the researchers ran deep NGS to compare the TCR beta repertoires of mothers and children. Mothers averaged about 37 +/- 4 years of age and children averaged around 10 +/- 4 years. After adapter ligation was performed with NEBNext reagents, the libraries were sequenced on an Illumina HiSeq 2000 with 100+100 nt paired-end reads. To prevent cross-contamination, the mother and child libraries were prepared a month apart and were sequenced in separate runs. Between roughly 450,000 and 2,000,000 distinct TCR beta clonotypes were identified per donor. Naive TCR beta clonotypes were estimated from low-frequency clonotypes matched to each donor's FACS-determined naive share, without sorting.

The chain is encoded by TRBV20-1 joined to TRBJ1-1, with a weak D call of TRBD1 (5 bases match). This clonotype was obtained from a boy aged 5 to 17 in good health. Specimen: blood. The sequenced DNA is TGCAGTGCTAGGGGCCTTACAGGGAACACTGAAGCTTTCTTT. This sequence encodes CSARGLTGNTEAFF.